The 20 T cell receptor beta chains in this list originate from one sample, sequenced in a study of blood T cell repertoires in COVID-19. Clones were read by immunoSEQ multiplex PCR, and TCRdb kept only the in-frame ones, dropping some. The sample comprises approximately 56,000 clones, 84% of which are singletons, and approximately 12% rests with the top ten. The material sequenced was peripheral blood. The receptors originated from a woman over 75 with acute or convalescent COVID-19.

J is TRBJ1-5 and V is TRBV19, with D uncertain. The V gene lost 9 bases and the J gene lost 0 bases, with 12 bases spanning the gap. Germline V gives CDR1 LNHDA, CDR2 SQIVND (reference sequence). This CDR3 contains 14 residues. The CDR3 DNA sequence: TGTGCCAGCATGAGGACTGATAGCAATCAGCCCCAGCATTTT. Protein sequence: CASMRTDSNQPQHF.

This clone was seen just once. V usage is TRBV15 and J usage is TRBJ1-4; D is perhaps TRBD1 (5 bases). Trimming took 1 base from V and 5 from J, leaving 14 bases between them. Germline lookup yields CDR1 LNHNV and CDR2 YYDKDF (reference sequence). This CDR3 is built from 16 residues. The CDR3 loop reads CATSRAQGLKNEKLFF. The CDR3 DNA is TGTGCCACCAGCAGAGCCCAGGGACTGAAGAATGAAAAACTGTTTTTT.

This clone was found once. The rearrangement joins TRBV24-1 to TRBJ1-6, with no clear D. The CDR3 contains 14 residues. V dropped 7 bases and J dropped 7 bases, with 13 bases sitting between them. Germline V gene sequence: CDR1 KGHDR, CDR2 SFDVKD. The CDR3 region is CATRGWGENSPLHF. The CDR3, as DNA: TGTGCCACCAGAGGATGGGGAGAGAATTCACCCCTCCACTTT.

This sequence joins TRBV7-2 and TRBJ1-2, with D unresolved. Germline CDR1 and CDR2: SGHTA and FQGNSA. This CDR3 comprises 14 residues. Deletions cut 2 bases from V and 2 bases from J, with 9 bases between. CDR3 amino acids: CASSLLQSNYGYTF. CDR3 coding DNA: TGTGCCAGCAGCTTACTACAGTCAAACTATGGCTACACCTTC.

CDR3: CATSDLGGSADTQYF. The CDR3 region has the DNA TGTGCCACCAGTGATTTGGGGGGCTCGGCGGATACGCAGTATTTT. This chain joins TRBV24-1 and TRBJ2-3; D might be TRBD1 (6 bases). CDR3 size: 15 residues. The V and J ends lost 0 bases and 6 bases respectively, with 12 bases between them. CDR1 and CDR2 from the germline V gene are KGHDR and SFDVKD.

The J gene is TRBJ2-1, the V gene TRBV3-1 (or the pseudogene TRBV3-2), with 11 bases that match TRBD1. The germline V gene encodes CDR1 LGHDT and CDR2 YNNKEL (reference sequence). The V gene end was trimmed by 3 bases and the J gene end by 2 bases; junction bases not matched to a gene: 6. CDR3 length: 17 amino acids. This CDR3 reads CASSQGSGQGAYNEQFF. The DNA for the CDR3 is TGTGCCAGCAGCCAGGGATCGGGACAGGGGGCCTACAATGAGCAGTTCTTC.

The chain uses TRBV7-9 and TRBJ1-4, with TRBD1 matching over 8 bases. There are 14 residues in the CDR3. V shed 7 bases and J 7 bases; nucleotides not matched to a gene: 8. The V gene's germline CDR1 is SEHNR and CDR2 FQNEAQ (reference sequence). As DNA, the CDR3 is TGTGCCAGCACATCAGCAACAGGGGGTGAAAAACTGTTTTTT. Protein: CASTSATGGEKLFF.

CDR3 protein: CASSQVSERPYNEQFF. The CDR3 DNA reads TGCGCCAGCAGCCAGGTCTCAGAGAGGCCTTACAATGAGCAGTTCTTC. This chain uses TRBV4-1 with TRBJ2-1; D is ambiguous. The CDR3 totals 16 residues. Germline CDR1 is MGHRA and CDR2 is YSYEKL. The germline V and J ends were trimmed by 3 bases and 4 bases, with 16 bases remaining between them.

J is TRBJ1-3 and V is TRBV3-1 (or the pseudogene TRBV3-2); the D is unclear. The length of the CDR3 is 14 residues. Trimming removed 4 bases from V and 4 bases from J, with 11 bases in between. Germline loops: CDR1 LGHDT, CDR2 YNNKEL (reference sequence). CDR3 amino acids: CASSPSDLGNTIYF. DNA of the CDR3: TGTGCCAGCAGCCCCTCGGACTTAGGAAACACCATATATTTT.

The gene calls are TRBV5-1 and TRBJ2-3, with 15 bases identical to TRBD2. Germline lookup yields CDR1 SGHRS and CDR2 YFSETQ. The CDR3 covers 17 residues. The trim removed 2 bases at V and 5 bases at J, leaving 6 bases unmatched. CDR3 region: CASSFRTSGGAKDTQYF. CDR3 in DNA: TGCGCCAGCAGCTTTCGGACTAGCGGGGGGGCGAAAGATACGCAGTATTTT.

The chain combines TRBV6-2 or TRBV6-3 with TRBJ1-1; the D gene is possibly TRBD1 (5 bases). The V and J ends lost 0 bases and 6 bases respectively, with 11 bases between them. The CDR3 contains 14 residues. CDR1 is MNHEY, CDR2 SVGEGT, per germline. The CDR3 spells CASSYSGRDSEAFF. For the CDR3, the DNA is TGTGCCAGCAGTTACTCTGGCAGGGATTCTGAAGCTTTCTTT.

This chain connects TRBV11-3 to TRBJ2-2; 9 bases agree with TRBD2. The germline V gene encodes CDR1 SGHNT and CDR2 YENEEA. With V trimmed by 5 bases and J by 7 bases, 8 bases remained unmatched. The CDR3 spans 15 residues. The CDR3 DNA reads TGTGCCAGCAGCGCGCGCGGGGGGGTTGACGGGGAGCTGTTTTTT. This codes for CASSARGGVDGELFF.

The CDR3 protein is CASSAGTSGAYNEQFF. CDR3 in DNA: TGTGCCAGCAGCGCCGGGACTAGCGGTGCCTACAATGAGCAGTTCTTC. The chain recombines TRBV2 with TRBJ2-1; 11 bases fit TRBD2. This CDR3 spans 16 amino acids. Germline V gene lookup returns CDR1 SNHLY and CDR2 FYNNEI. V was clipped by 6 bases and J by 2 bases; unmatched bases: 6. The variable domain in full, with the rest retrieved from reference TRBV2 and TRBJ2-1, is EPEVTQTPSHQVTQMGQEVILRCVPISNHLYFYWYRQILGQKVEFLVSFYNNEISEKSEIFDDQFSVERPDGSNFTLKIRSTKLEDSAMYFCASSAGTSGAYNEQFFGPGTRLTVL.

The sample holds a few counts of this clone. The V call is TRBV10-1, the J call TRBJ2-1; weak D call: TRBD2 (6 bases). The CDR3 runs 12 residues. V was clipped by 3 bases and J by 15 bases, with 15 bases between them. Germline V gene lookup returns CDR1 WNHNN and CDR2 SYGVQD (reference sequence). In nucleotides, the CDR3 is TGCGCCAGCAGTGAAGGAATGGGAGGCCCGTTCTTC. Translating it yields CASSEGMGGPFF.

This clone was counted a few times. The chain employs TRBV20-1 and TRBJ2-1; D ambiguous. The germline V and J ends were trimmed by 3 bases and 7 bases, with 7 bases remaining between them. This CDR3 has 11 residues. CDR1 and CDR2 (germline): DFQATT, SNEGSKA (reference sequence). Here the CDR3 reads CSASYRNEQFF. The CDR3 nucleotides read TGCAGTGCTAGCTACAGAAATGAGCAGTTCTTC.

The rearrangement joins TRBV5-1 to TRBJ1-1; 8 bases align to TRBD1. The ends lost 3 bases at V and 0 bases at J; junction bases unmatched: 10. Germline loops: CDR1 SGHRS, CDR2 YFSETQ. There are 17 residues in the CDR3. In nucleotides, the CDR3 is TGCGCCAGCAGCTCGCAGGGGGCCAGTATGCTGAACACTGAAGCTTTCTTT. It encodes CASSSQGASMLNTEAFF.

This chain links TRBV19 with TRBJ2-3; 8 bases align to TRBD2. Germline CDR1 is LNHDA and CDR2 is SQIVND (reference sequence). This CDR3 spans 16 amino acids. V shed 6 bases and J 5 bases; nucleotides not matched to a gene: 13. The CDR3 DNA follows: TGTGCCAGTAGCCCTCGAAGTAGCGGGGCGGTAGATACGCAGTATTTT. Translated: CASSPRSSGAVDTQYF.

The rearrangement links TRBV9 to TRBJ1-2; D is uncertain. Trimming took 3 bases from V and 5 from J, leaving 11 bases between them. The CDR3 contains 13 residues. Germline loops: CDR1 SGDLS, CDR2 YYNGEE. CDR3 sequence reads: CASSEMAHYGYTF. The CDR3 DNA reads TGTGCCAGCAGCGAGATGGCCCATTATGGCTACACCTTC.

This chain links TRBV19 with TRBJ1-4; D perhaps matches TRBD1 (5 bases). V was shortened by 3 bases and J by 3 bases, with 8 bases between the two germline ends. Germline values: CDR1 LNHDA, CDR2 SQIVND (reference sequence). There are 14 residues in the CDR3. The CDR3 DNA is TGTGCCAGTAGTATGCGGGGGGCTAATGAAAAACTGTTTTTT. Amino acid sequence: CASSMRGANEKLFF.

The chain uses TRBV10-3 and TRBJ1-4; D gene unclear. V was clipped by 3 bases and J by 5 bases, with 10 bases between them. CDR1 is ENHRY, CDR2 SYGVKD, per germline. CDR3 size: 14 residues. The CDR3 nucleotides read TGTGCCATCAGTGACTCCGGGAGCAATGAAAAACTGTTTTTT. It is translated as CAISDSGSNEKLFF.